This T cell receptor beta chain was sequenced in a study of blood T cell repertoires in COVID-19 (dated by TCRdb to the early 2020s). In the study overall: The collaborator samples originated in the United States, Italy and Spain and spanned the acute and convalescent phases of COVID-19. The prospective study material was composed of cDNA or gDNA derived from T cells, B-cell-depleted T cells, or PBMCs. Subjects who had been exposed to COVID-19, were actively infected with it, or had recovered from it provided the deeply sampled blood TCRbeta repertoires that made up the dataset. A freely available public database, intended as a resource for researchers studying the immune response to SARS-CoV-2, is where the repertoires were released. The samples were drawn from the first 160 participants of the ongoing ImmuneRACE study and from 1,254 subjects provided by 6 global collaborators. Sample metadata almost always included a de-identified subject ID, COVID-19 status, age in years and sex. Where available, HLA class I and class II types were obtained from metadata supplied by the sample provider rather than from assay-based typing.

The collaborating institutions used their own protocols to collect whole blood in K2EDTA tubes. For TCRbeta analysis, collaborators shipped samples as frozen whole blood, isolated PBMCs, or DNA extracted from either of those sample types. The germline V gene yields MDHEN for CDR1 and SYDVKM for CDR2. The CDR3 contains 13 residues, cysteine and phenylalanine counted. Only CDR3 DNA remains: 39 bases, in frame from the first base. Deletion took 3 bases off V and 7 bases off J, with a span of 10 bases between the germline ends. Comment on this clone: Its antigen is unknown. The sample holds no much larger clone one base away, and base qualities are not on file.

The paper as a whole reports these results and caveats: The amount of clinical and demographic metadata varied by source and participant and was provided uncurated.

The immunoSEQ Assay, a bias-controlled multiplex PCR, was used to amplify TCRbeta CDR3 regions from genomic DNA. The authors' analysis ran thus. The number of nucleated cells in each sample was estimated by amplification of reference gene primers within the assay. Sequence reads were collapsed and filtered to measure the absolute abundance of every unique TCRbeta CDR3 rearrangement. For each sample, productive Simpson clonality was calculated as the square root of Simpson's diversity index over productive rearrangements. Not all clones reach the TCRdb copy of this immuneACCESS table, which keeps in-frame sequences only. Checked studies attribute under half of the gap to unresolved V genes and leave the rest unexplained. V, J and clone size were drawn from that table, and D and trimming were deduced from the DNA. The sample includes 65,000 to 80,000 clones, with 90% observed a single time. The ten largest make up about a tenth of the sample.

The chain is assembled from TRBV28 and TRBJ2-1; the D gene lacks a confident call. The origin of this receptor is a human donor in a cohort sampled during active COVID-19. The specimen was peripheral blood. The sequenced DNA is TGTGCCAGCAGTTTCCGAGCGACGAATGAGCAGTTCTTC. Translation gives CASSFRATNEQFF.